The 21 T cell receptor beta chains below all came from one sample that was sequenced in a study of preoperative IRX-2 immunotherapy in early breast cancer. Treatment specified: preoperative locoregional IRX-2 cytokine immunotherapy. Clones were read by immunoSEQ multiplex PCR, and TCRdb kept only the in-frame ones, dropping some. The data hold approximately 44,000 clones, with just under 95% observed a single time. This material consisted of tumor tissue, taken after IRX-2 immunotherapy. The receptors shown here come from a human donor with breast cancer.

The chain joins TRBV5-1 to TRBJ1-4, with a weak D call TRBD1 (5 bases). In germline, CDR1 is SGHRS, CDR2 YFSETQ. V gave up 6 bases and J gave up 8 bases, with 14 bases separating them. The CDR3 loop spans 13 amino acids. For the CDR3, the DNA is TGCGCCAGCACTTCAGGGCCGGGCGAAAAACTGTTTTTT. Its protein is CASTSGPGEKLFF.

The chain links TRBV28 to TRBJ2-5, with 9 bases aligning to TRBD1. The germline V gene has CDR1 MDHEN and CDR2 SYDVKM. The CDR3 runs to 14 residues. The junction had 0 bases not matched to a gene; V was cut back by 0 bases and J by 4 bases. CDR3 DNA: TGTGCCAGCAGTTTATGGGACAGGGGAGAGACCCAGTACTTC. It codes for CASSLWDRGETQYF.

V gene TRBV6-5 combines with J gene TRBJ1-1; D might be TRBD1 (5 bases). Trimming removed 5 bases at V and 2 bases at J, with 12 bases between. The germline gives CDR1 MNHEY, CDR2 SVGAGI. This CDR3 is built from 14 residues. CDR3 in DNA: TGTGCCAGCAGTAATCGGGGGGGAAACACTGAAGCTTTCTTT. Translating it yields CASSNRGGNTEAFF.

The sample holds one count of this clone. The V and J genes are TRBV30 and TRBJ2-3; 7 nucleotides match TRBD1. With V trimmed by 6 bases and J by 0 bases, 6 bases remained unmatched. CDR1 GTSNPN and CDR2 SVGIG come from the germline V gene (reference sequence). This CDR3 contains 14 residues. CDR3: CACRDSSSTDTQYF. The CDR3 bases are TGTGCCTGTCGGGACAGTTCTAGCACAGATACGCAGTATTTT.

This clone has only one observation. The chain combines TRBV18 with TRBJ1-4, with a tentative D call TRBD1 (5 bases). The V and J ends lost 3 bases and 8 bases respectively, with 13 bases between them. The CDR3 contains 14 residues. CDR1 and CDR2 (germline): KGHSH, LQKENI. This CDR3 is CASSPRMGREKLFF. For the CDR3, the DNA is TGTGCCAGCTCACCCCGGATGGGACGGGAAAAACTGTTTTTT.

V is TRBV18 and J is TRBJ1-4, with TRBD1 identical over 8 bases. CDR3 length equals 20 residues. Germline-derived CDR1 and CDR2 are KGHSH and LQKENI. Germline trimming cut 4 bases from V and 0 bases from J; bases unmatched to any gene: 16. The CDR3 reads CASSREPVRGQGATNEKLFF. DNA for the CDR3: TGTGCCAGCTCACGCGAGCCAGTTCGTGGACAGGGAGCAACTAATGAAAAACTGTTTTTT. The full variable domain, completed using reference TRBV18 and TRBJ1-4, is NAGVMQNPRHLVRRRGQEARLRCSPMKGHSHVYWYRQLPEEGLKFMVYLQKENIIDESGMPKERFSAEFPKEGPSILRIQQVVRGDSAAYFCASSREPVRGQGATNEKLFFGSGTQLSVL.

The rearrangement joins TRBV11-2 to TRBJ2-7; either TRBD1 or TRBD2 may supply D (5 bases each). CDR3 length: 14 residues. The V end lost 4 bases, the J end lost 3 bases, and 13 bases lay between the germline ends. Germline CDR1 reads SGHAT; CDR2 reads FQNNGV. The CDR3 DNA reads TGTGCCAGCAGCTCCGGACTGGGGCACTACGAGCAGTACTTC. Its translation: CASSSGLGHYEQYF.

V and J are TRBV5-1 and TRBJ2-2; no clear D gene. Trimming pared 4 bases from V and 5 bases from J, leaving 12 bases between. CDR1 and CDR2 (germline): SGHRS, YFSETQ. The CDR3 has 14 amino acids. This CDR3 reads CASSLLLYTGELFF. The CDR3 DNA sequence: TGCGCCAGCAGCCTACTCCTCTATACCGGGGAGCTGTTTTTT.

The chain recombines TRBV5-1 with TRBJ2-1; TRBD2 matches 10 bases. Germline CDR1 and CDR2: SGHRS and YFSETQ. The J segment lost 6 bases and the V segment lost 4 bases, leaving 4 bases of the junction unmatched. The CDR3 has 14 amino acids. CDR3 loop: CASSGLADPNEQFF. The CDR3 DNA is TGCGCCAGCAGCGGACTAGCGGATCCCAATGAGCAGTTCTTC.

The gene calls are TRBV15 and TRBJ1-1, with 9 positions matching TRBD1. V shed 2 bases, J shed 6 bases, and the junction held 13 bases outside the gene matches. The CDR3 sequence is 17 residues long. Germline V gene lookup returns CDR1 LNHNV and CDR2 YYDKDF (reference sequence). CDR3 sequence reads: CATSRPPSGTGNPEAFF. CDR3 nucleotides: TGTGCCACCAGCAGACCTCCGAGCGGGACAGGGAATCCTGAAGCTTTCTTT.

The chain employs TRBV4-2 and TRBJ1-1, with unresolved D. Looked up from germline, CDR1 is LGHNA and CDR2 is YNFKEQ. V gave up 1 base and J gave up 3 bases, with 9 bases separating them. This CDR3 region has 14 residues. The CDR3 protein is CASSQVVWDTEAFF. DNA for the CDR3: TGTGCCAGCAGCCAAGTTGTCTGGGACACTGAAGCTTTCTTT.

The rearrangement links TRBV2 to TRBJ2-5; 12 nucleotides agree with TRBD2. Germline V gene lookup returns CDR1 SNHLY and CDR2 FYNNEI. This CDR3 contains 17 residues. V gave up 6 bases and J gave up 4 bases; unmatched junction bases: 12. CDR3 region: CASSGRLRLAGAETQYF. CDR3 coding DNA: TGTGCCAGCAGCGGAAGACTCAGACTAGCGGGAGCAGAGACCCAGTACTTC.

The CDR3 nucleotides read TGCGCCAGCAGCTTGGCTCTTAGCGGCTACAATGAGCAGTTCTTC. Translated: CASSLALSGYNEQFF. V usage is TRBV5-1 and J usage is TRBJ2-1; D is perhaps TRBD2 (6 bases). Trimming took off 0 bases at V and 3 bases at J, with 10 bases between the two ends. The CDR3 is made up of 15 amino acids. Germline V lookup: CDR1 SGHRS, CDR2 YFSETQ.

This clone was picked up one time. This chain links TRBV2 with TRBJ2-6; D is uncertain. This CDR3 spans 15 amino acids. Trimming took off 6 bases at V and 2 bases at J, with 11 bases between the two ends. Germline lookup yields CDR1 SNHLY and CDR2 FYNNEI. CDR3 coding DNA: TGTGCCAGCAGGGACGTCCCCACTGGGGCCAACGTCCTGACTTTC. Translating it yields CASRDVPTGANVLTF.

CDR3: CASSQVPEPSYEQYF. The CDR3 region has the DNA TGCGCCAGCAGCCAAGTACCCGAACCGTCCTACGAGCAGTACTTC. The chain links TRBV4-3 to TRBJ2-7; D gene uncertain. The CDR3 totals 15 residues. V lost 1 base to trimming and J lost 1 base, with 11 bases between them. Germline lookup yields CDR1 LGHNA and CDR2 YSLEER.

This chain links TRBV30 with TRBJ2-3, with D possibly being TRBD1 (5 bases). Germline loops: CDR1 GTSNPN, CDR2 SVGIG (reference sequence). The V gene lost 4 bases and the J gene lost 14 bases, with 16 bases spanning the gap. There are 11 residues in the CDR3. This CDR3 reads CAWTDSFYPYF. The CDR3 coding sequence is TGTGCCTGGACCGACAGTTTTTACCCGTATTTT.

This rearrangement joins TRBV5-1 to TRBJ2-7, with 15 bases aligning to TRBD2. This CDR3 contains 15 residues. The trim removed 5 bases at V and 2 bases at J, leaving 2 bases unmatched. Germline lookup yields CDR1 SGHRS and CDR2 YFSETQ. CDR3 coding DNA: TGCGCCAGCAGGCGGACTAGCGGGAGGGCCTACGAGCAGTACTTC. Translating gives CASRRTSGRAYEQYF.

Only one count was recorded for this clone. CDR3 DNA sequence: TGTGCCAGCAGCTCCGGGACTCTCAAGGAGACCCAGTACTTC. This sequence encodes CASSSGTLKETQYF. The chain recombines TRBV7-2 with TRBJ2-5; D is possibly TRBD2 (6 bases). Trimming cost V 4 bases and J 5 bases, with 14 bases left between them. Germline V gene data show CDR1 as SGHTA and CDR2 as FQGNSA. The CDR3 length is 14 residues.

This sequence joins TRBV5-1 and TRBJ2-7; D is ambiguous. There are 13 residues in the CDR3. The V gene's germline CDR1 is SGHRS and CDR2 YFSETQ. V lost 2 bases and J lost 6, with 12 bases in between. Written as DNA, the CDR3 is TGCGCCAGCAGCTTCCGGTACGAAGGCGAGCAGTACTTC. As protein: CASSFRYEGEQYF. The full variable domain, in which reference TRBV5-1 and TRBJ2-7 provide the parts outside the CDR3, is KAGVTQTPRYLIKTRGQQVTLSCSPISGHRSVSWYQQTPGQGLQFLFEYFSETQRNKGNFPGRFSGRQFSNSRSEMNVSTLELGDSALYLCASSFRYEGEQYFGPGTRLTVT.

The chain links TRBV19 to TRBJ2-5, with D perhaps matching TRBD1 or TRBD2 (5 bases each). This CDR3 region has 12 residues. Trimming removed 6 bases at V and 5 bases at J, with 10 bases between. The germline CDR1 and CDR2 sequences are LNHDA and SQIVND (reference sequence). The CDR3 nucleotides read TGTGCCAGTAGGAACTGGGGGGAGACCCAGTACTTC. It is translated as CASRNWGETQYF.

This chain connects TRBV4-3 to TRBJ2-2; 7 bases fit TRBD2. Germline assignment: CDR1 LGHNA and CDR2 YSLEER. J lost 6 bases, V lost 11 bases, and 18 bases had no gene match. This CDR3 is built from 16 residues. CDR3 in amino acids: CASRLGREYSAGELFF. As DNA, the CDR3 is TGCGCCTCTCGACTGGGGCGGGAGTATTCAGCCGGGGAGCTGTTTTTT.